This is a list of T cell receptor beta chains from one sample in a study of blood T cell repertoires in COVID-19. The method was immunoSEQ multiplex PCR; TCRdb's version includes in-frame clones alone and lacks a portion of them. The sample includes 90,000 to 120,000 clones, roughly 84% seen only once; the top ten take roughly 4.6%. Sequenced input: peripheral blood. The receptors originated from a human donor in a cohort sampled during active COVID-19. Both conserved end residues are part of each CDR3. The D gene is left open where the match is weak. Where a row states a size, it is once, few, many or the class of an expanded clone; other rows omit it.

.	15	.	TRBV10-3	TRBJ2-5	TGTGCCATCAGTGAGTCAGGGGGTTTGGGAGAGACCCAGTACTTC	CAISESGGLGETQYF
TRBD2	15	.	TRBV5-1	TRBJ2-3	TGCGCCAGCAGCTGGAATAGCGGGAAGAGAGATACGCAGTATTTT	CASSWNSGKRDTQYF
TRBD1	14	.	TRBV7-8	TRBJ1-2	TGTGCCAGCAGCTTCCGGGACAGGGTGAGGGGCTACACCTTC	CASSFRDRVRGYTF
.	14	.	TRBV6-5	TRBJ1-1	TGTGCCAGCAGACCCCAGGGAATTGGGACTGAAGCTTTCTTT	CASRPQGIGTEAFF
.	15	.	TRBV19	TRBJ1-6	TGTGCCAGTAGCGACGGGGGGACGGCGCTCGAGCCCCTCCACTTT	CASSDGGTALEPLHF
TRBD1	15	.	TRBV19	TRBJ1-5	TGTGCCAGTAGTATTATGCAGGGGGTAGGTCAGCCCCAGCATTTT	CASSIMQGVGQPQHF
.	14	.	TRBV18	TRBJ1-1	TGTGCCAGCTCACGAACAGAACTGAACACTGAAGCTTTCTTT	CASSRTELNTEAFF
TRBD1	15	.	TRBV7-9	TRBJ1-3	TGTGCCACCCAGGGACAGGGCTTTGTCGGAAACACCATATATTTT	CATQGQGFVGNTIYF
TRBD2	17	.	TRBV30	TRBJ2-1	TGTGCCTGGAGTGCCCCTAGGACTAGCGCCTACACCCATGAGCAGTTCTTC	CAWSAPRTSAYTHEQFF
TRBD1	15	.	TRBV3-1/TRBV3-2	TRBJ1-1	TGTGCCAGCAGCCAAGGACAGGGAATAAACTCTGAAGCTTTCTTT	CASSQGQGINSEAFF
TRBD1	16	.	TRBV28	TRBJ2-1	TGTGCCAGCAGTTTTTCACAGGGGGAGTCCTACAATGAGCAGTTCTTC	CASSFSQGESYNEQFF
.	13	.	TRBV6-5	TRBJ1-6	TGTGCCAGCAGACACCTTACTAATTCACCCCTCCACTTT	CASRHLTNSPLHF
TRBD2	12	.	TRBV29-1	TRBJ2-3	TGCAGCGTTGGGGATAGCGGGGCCAGTCAGTATTTT	CSVGDSGASQYF
.	17	.	TRBV9	TRBJ2-5	TGTGCCAGCAGCGTGGGGGCACTCCAGGCTTTCAGGGAGACCCAGTACTTC	CASSVGALQAFRETQYF
.	13	.	TRBV7-9	TRBJ1-2	TGTGCCAGCAGCTTAGACAGGGCCTATGGCTACACCTTC	CASSLDRAYGYTF
TRBD2	15	.	TRBV10-3	TRBJ2-3	TGTGCCATCAGTGGGGGGGGTACAGGAACAGATACGCAGTATTTT	CAISGGGTGTDTQYF
TRBD2	12	.	TRBV2	TRBJ2-7	TGTGCCAGCAGTAGCGGGAGTTACGAGCAGTACTTC	CASSSGSYEQYF
TRBD2	14	.	TRBV2	TRBJ2-1	TGTGCCAGCAGAAGACTAGCGGGGTACAATGAGCAGTTCTTC	CASRRLAGYNEQFF
.	13	.	TRBV6-6	TRBJ1-1	TGTGCCAGCGGTAAGACTTCGGGGACTGAAGCTTTCTTT	CASGKTSGTEAFF
.	16	.	TRBV27	TRBJ2-7	TGTGCCAGCAGTTTAACCGGGACTGCCCTCTCCTACGAGCAGTACTTC	CASSLTGTALSYEQYF
TRBD2	15	.	TRBV4-3	TRBJ2-1	TGCGCCAGCAGCCTAGGACTAGCGGCGTACAATGAGCAGTTCTTC	CASSLGLAAYNEQFF
.	15	once	TRBV6-5	TRBJ1-5	TGTGCCAGCAGGACGCAGGGGACTAGCAATCAGCCCCAGCATTTT	CASRTQGTSNQPQHF
TRBD1	14	.	TRBV7-9	TRBJ1-2	TGTGCCAGCAGCTTGACAGGGGGCGCGGGAGGCTACACCTTC	CASSLTGGAGGYTF
TRBD2	16	.	TRBV4-3	TRBJ2-1	TGCGCCAGCAGCCGAGAAGGGACTAGCGGGAGGGCTGAGCAGTTCTTC	CASSREGTSGRAEQFF
TRBD2	15	.	TRBV7-6	TRBJ2-1	TGTGCCAGCAGCCCCCGGCTAGCGGGTTACAATGAGCAGTTCTTC	CASSPRLAGYNEQFF
.	12	.	TRBV21-1	TRBJ1-1	TGTGCCAGCTCGAGGTGGCAGACCGAAGCTTTCTTT	CASSRWQTEAFF
.	15	.	TRBV11-2	TRBJ1-4	TGTGCCAGCAGCTTAGTGGTAGGGGCGCGGGAAAAACTGTTTTTT	CASSLVVGAREKLFF
TRBD1	12	.	TRBV3-1/TRBV3-2	TRBJ1-6	TGTGCCAGCAGTGATACACAGGGGGCCCTCCACTTT	CASSDTQGALHF
.	14	.	TRBV7-2	TRBJ2-7	TGTGCCAGCAGTTTAGGGGGAGACCCCTACGAGCAGTACTTC	CASSLGGDPYEQYF
TRBD1	14	.	TRBV11-1	TRBJ2-3	TGTGCCAGCAGCTTAGCGACAGGGACAGATACGCAGTATTTT	CASSLATGTDTQYF
TRBD2	16	.	TRBV2	TRBJ2-3	TGTGCCAGCAGTGGGGGGCTAGCGGGAGCCACAGATACGCAGTATTTT	CASSGGLAGATDTQYF
TRBD1	17	.	TRBV11-2	TRBJ2-5	TGTGCCAGCAGCTTAGTAACGACAGGGTCGGGCTTGGAGACCCAGTACTTC	CASSLVTTGSGLETQYF
.	12	.	TRBV7-2	TRBJ1-5	TGTGCCAGCAGCTTCGGGAGTGAGCCCCAGCATTTT	CASSFGSEPQHF
.	15	.	TRBV6-2/TRBV6-3	TRBJ2-2	TGTGCCAGCAGTTGGGGACAAGCGAACACCGGGGAGCTGTTTTTT	CASSWGQANTGELFF
.	14	.	TRBV7-6	TRBJ2-3	TGTGCCAGCAGCTTAGCGGCCGCCACAGATACGCAGTATTTT	CASSLAAATDTQYF
TRBD1	14	once	TRBV5-1	TRBJ1-2	TGCGCCAGCAGCTTTGACAGGGGGCCTGGTGGCTACACCTTC	CASSFDRGPGGYTF
TRBD1	14	.	TRBV7-2	TRBJ1-1	TGTGCCAGCAGAGCTGGACAGGGTGAGACTGAAGCTTTCTTT	CASRAGQGETEAFF
.	17	.	TRBV6-1	TRBJ1-5	TGTGCCAGCAGTGCGTTCCCGGGACTCGATCCGAATCAGCCCCAGCATTTT	CASSAFPGLDPNQPQHF
TRBD1	16	.	TRBV6-2/TRBV6-3	TRBJ1-4	TGTGCCAGCAGTTACGACGGACAGGCGCTTAATGAAAAACTGTTTTTT	CASSYDGQALNEKLFF
TRBD2	15	.	TRBV7-9	TRBJ2-1	TGTGCCAGCAGCTTAGCGTCTAGCGGGTACAATGAGCAGTTCTTC	CASSLASSGYNEQFF
TRBD1	15	.	TRBV7-2	TRBJ1-4	TGTGCCAGCAGTTGGGACAGGGTTCGCAATGAAAAACTGTTTTTT	CASSWDRVRNEKLFF
.	15	.	TRBV18	TRBJ1-1	TGTGCCAGCTCACCCCCGACACGGTCGGACACTGAAGCTTTCTTT	CASSPPTRSDTEAFF
.	13	few	TRBV12-3/TRBV12-4	TRBJ2-1	TGTGCCAGCAACCTGGGCCTCTACAATGAGCAGTTCTTC	CASNLGLYNEQFF
TRBD2	15	.	TRBV7-8	TRBJ2-1	TGTGCCAGCAGCTTAGGCGGGAGTTTACTGAATGAGCAGTTCTTC	CASSLGGSLLNEQFF
TRBD2	15	.	TRBV6-2/TRBV6-3	TRBJ2-5	TGTGCCAGCAGTTACCCCAGGGCGGGAGGAGAGACCCAGTACTTC	CASSYPRAGGETQYF
TRBD1	14	.	TRBV7-2	TRBJ1-2	TGTGCCAGCAGCTTAGGGGGACAGGCCTATGGCTACACCTTC	CASSLGGQAYGYTF
TRBD2	18	.	TRBV12-5	TRBJ2-3	TGTGCTAGTGGTGCCCTTACTAGTAGCGGGCTAAGCACAGATACGCAGTATTTT	CASGALTSSGLSTDTQYF
.	16	.	TRBV30	TRBJ1-1	TGTGCCTGGAGTGTAATCGGGGGGAACTTGAACACTGAAGCTTTCTTT	CAWSVIGGNLNTEAFF
.	15	.	TRBV28	TRBJ1-1	TGTGCCAGCAGTTTAGGATCAGGGAAGAACACTGAAGCTTTCTTT	CASSLGSGKNTEAFF
.	15	.	TRBV19	TRBJ1-1	TGTGCCAGTAGTGAGACCGGGACAATGAACACTGAAGCTTTCTTT	CASSETGTMNTEAFF
TRBD2	16	.	TRBV7-9	TRBJ2-1	TGTGCCAGCAGCTTAGGTCCGGGACTACGCTACAATGAGCAGTTCTTC	CASSLGPGLRYNEQFF
TRBD1	13	.	TRBV6-6	TRBJ1-1	TGTGCCGGCCGGACAGGGAGGAACACTGAAGCTTTCTTT	CAGRTGRNTEAFF
TRBD1	14	.	TRBV7-9	TRBJ2-2	TGTGCCAGCAGGCCCGGGACAGAGGCCGGGGAGCTGTTTTTT	CASRPGTEAGELFF
.	13	few	TRBV6-5	TRBJ2-3	TGTGCCAACGAGGAGGCGGGCACAGATACGCAGTATTTT	CANEEAGTDTQYF